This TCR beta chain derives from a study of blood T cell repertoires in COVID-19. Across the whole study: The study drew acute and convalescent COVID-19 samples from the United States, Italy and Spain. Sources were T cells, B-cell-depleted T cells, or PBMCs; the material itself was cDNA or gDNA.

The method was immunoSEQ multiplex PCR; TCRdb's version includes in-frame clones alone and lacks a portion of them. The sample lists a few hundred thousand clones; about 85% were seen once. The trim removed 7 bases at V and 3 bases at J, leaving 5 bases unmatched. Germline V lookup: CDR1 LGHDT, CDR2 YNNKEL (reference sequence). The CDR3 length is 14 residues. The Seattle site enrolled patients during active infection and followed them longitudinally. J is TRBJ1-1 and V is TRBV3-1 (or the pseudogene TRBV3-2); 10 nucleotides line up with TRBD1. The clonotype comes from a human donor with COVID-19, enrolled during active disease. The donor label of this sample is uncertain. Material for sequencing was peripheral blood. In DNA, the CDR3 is TGTGCCAGCAACCTAGGACAGGGGGACACTGAAGCTTTCTTT. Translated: CASNLGQGDTEAFF.